The rows below give T cell receptor beta chains drawn from one sample of a study of T cells in Graves' hyperthyroidism and ophthalmopathy. TCRdb re-called the multiplex PCR reads through MiXCR, storing one row per CDR3 protein. The table records approximately 610,000 distinct CDR3 sequences, about 15% of them present only once. The sequenced material came from blood. Every receptor here comes from a middle-aged woman with Graves' ophthalmopathy. Both conserved end residues are part of each CDR3. The D gene is left open where the match is weak. Rows may omit the clone size; those that give it use once, few, many or a size class.

D gene	clone size	V gene	J gene	CDR3 length	CDR3 DNA	CDR3 protein
TRBD1	NA	TRBV12-3/TRBV12-4	TRBJ1-5	18	TGTGCCAGCAGTCCACATATAGGACAGGGGGGTTTCAATCAGCCCCAGCATTTT	CASSPHIGQGGFNQPQHF
NA	many	TRBV11-2	TRBJ2-7	12	TGTGCCAGCAGTTTCCAGGGTTACGAGCAGTACTTC	CASSFQGYEQYF
NA	NA	TRBV19	TRBJ1-3	15	TGTGCCAGTAGGCCACAGGCATTTGCTGGAAACACCATATATTTT	CASRPQAFAGNTIYF
NA	many	TRBV28	TRBJ2-7	12	TGTGCCAGCAATCCTCAGGGCTACGAGCAGTACTTC	CASNPQGYEQYF
TRBD1	many	TRBV5-1	TRBJ1-1	13	TGCGCCAGCAGCCATGGACAGGGGGGCCCTCGTGACTTT	CASSHGQGGPRDF
NA	many	TRBV28	TRBJ1-6	14	TGTGCCAGCAGTTTTTTACAGGTGGATTCACCCCTCCACTTT	CASSFLQVDSPLHF
TRBD1	many	TRBV12-3/TRBV12-4	TRBJ1-5	14	TGTGCCAGCAGTTTAGGGACAGGGGGTCAGCCCCAGCATTTT	CASSLGTGGQPQHF
TRBD1	many	TRBV29-1	TRBJ1-5	17	TGCAGCGTGGGAGGGACAGGGGGCGCGGAAAGCAATCAGCCCCAGCATTTT	CSVGGTGGAESNQPQHF
TRBD1	many	TRBV12-3/TRBV12-4	TRBJ1-5	16	TGTGCCAGCAGTTTGGGGGCAGGGGGTAGCAATCAGCCCCAGCATTTT	CASSLGAGGSNQPQHF
TRBD2	many	TRBV12-3/TRBV12-4	TRBJ2-2	13	TGTGCCAGCACCATTAGCGGGTCAGGGGAGCTGTTTTTT	CASTISGSGELFF
NA	once	TRBV15	TRBJ2-2	17	TGTGCCACCAGCAGAGAAAGCCCCTTATTAAACACCGGGGAGCTGTTTTTT	CATSRESPLLNTGELFF
NA	many	TRBV20-1	TRBJ1-2	14	TGCAGTGCCCTCCCCAGGGGCAGGGATTATGGCTACACCTTC	CSALPRGRDYGYTF
NA	many	TRBV6-9	TRBJ2-2	12	TGTGCCAGCAGTTACAACACCGGGGAGCTGTTTTTT	CASSYNTGELFF
NA	many	TRBV20-1	TRBJ1-2	14	TGCAGTGCTAGAGATCCGGGGATGGGAGATGGCTACACCTTC	CSARDPGMGDGYTF
NA	many	TRBV29-1	TRBJ1-1	14	TGCAGCGTTGAAGATCCTATCGTGAACACTGAAGCTTTCTTT	CSVEDPIVNTEAFF
TRBD1	many	TRBV19	TRBJ1-2	14	TGTGCCAGTTGTGACAGGGTTTGGTGCCGTGGCTACACCTTC	CASCDRVWCRGYTF
NA	many	TRBV6-1	TRBJ2-7	15	TGTGCCAGCAGGGAAGCTACAGGACGCTCCTACGAGCAGTACTTC	CASREATGRSYEQYF
NA	many	TRBV4-1	TRBJ2-5	16	TGCGCCAGCAGCCAAGAAACCGGGACGTACCAAGAGACCCAGTACTTC	CASSQETGTYQETQYF
TRBD1	NA	TRBV18	TRBJ2-5	14	TGTGCCAGCCGATTTACAGGGGGGCAAGAGACCCAGTACTTC	CASRFTGGQETQYF
NA	many	TRBV11-2	TRBJ2-5	14	TGTGCCAGCAGCTTAGATATCACCCAAGAGACCCAGTACTTC	CASSLDITQETQYF
NA	NA	TRBV4-2	TRBJ2-2	15	TGTGCCAGCAGCCAAGAGGGGTTCGCCGTTGGGGAGCTGTTTTTT	CASSQEGFAVGELFF
TRBD2	many	TRBV28	TRBJ2-7	13	TGTGCCAGCAGTACGGGAGGGGCCTACGAGCAGTACTTC	CASSTGGAYEQYF
TRBD2	many	TRBV7-8	TRBJ2-7	12	TGTGCCAGCAGCCTCACTAGCGTCGAGCAGTACTTC	CASSLTSVEQYF
NA	many	TRBV20-1	TRBJ2-5	15	TGCAGTGCTAGACCTCAAGACAGGTACCAAGAGACCCAGTACTTC	CSARPQDRYQETQYF
NA	NA	TRBV5-5	TRBJ1-1	13	TGTGCCAGCATCGAGGAGGTCGACACTGAAGCTTTCTTT	CASIEEVDTEAFF
NA	few	TRBV18	TRBJ1-1	15	TGTGCCAGCTCACCAGAGGTGAGGGGAGGAACTGAAGCTTTCTTT	CASSPEVRGGTEAFF
TRBD1	NA	TRBV28	TRBJ2-5	15	TGTGCCAGCAGTTCGGGACAGGGGGGGAAAGAGACCCAGTACTTC	CASSSGQGGKETQYF
NA	many	TRBV28	TRBJ2-7	12	TGTGCCAGCAGTTGGGATGTCTACGAGCAGTACTTC	CASSWDVYEQYF
TRBD2	NA	TRBV9	TRBJ2-2	16	TGTGCCAGCAGCCCTCATAGCGGGAGGGCCGCCGGGGAGCTGTTTTTT	CASSPHSGRAAGELFF
NA	many	TRBV7-3	TRBJ2-5	13	TGTGCCAGCAGCCCCACGGGACAAGAGACCCAGTACTTC	CASSPTGQETQYF
NA	many	TRBV6-1	TRBJ1-1	13	TGTGCCGGATCACCCACAGGCAACACTGAAGCTTTCTTT	CAGSPTGNTEAFF
NA	many	TRBV20-1	TRBJ2-5	17	TGCAGTGCTAGAGATTTGGTTCAACCGAAATACCAAGAGACCCAGTACTTC	CSARDLVQPKYQETQYF
TRBD1	few	TRBV11-2	TRBJ2-7	14	TGTGCCAGCAGGCCGAGGGACAGCTCCTACGAGCAGTACTTC	CASRPRDSSYEQYF
NA	many	TRBV2	TRBJ2-7	14	TGTGCCAGCAGTGAAGGCTACACAGCCTACGAGCAGTACTTC	CASSEGYTAYEQYF
NA	many	TRBV6-1	TRBJ1-2	15	TGTGCCAGCAGCCAGGACCGAAGCTATAACTATGGCTACACCTTC	CASSQDRSYNYGYTF